These T cell receptor beta chains were read from a single sample in a study of cytomegalovirus exposure and HLA in healthy donors. Repertoires were generated with immunoSEQ multiplex PCR, while TCRdb's copy carries only in-frame clones and drops some. This table holds some 83,000 clones, roughly 94% found once. Sequencing was done on a sample of PBMCs. The receptor source for this set is a woman aged 18-35 years in good health and CMV-seropositive. CDR3s include the opening cysteine and the closing phenylalanine or tryptophan. Fields, in order: clone size, D gene, V gene, J gene, CDR3 length, CDR3 DNA, CDR3 protein. The D gene is left open where the match is weak. Only some rows state a clone size, as once, few, many or a class for expanded clones.

NA	NA	TRBV30	TRBJ1-5	15	TGTGCCTGGAGTGTGGGGCAGGCTATTAGTCAGCCCCAGCATTTT	CAWSVGQAISQPQHF
few	NA	TRBV7-2	TRBJ2-1	15	TGTGCCAGCAGCTTCGGGACACCATCCTACAATGAGCAGTTCTTC	CASSFGTPSYNEQFF
once	TRBD2	TRBV7-9	TRBJ2-3	18	TGTGCCAGCAGCTTACTATTAACCAGCGGGGGGCGAGGAGATACGCAGTATTTT	CASSLLLTSGGRGDTQYF
NA	NA	TRBV30	TRBJ1-4	16	TGTGCCTGGAGTACCGATATAGGACAGCCTAATGAAAAACTGTTTTTT	CAWSTDIGQPNEKLFF
NA	TRBD2	TRBV4-1	TRBJ2-1	16	TGCGCCAGCAGCCCCACAGCGGGGGGGGAATACAATGAGCAGTTCTTC	CASSPTAGGEYNEQFF
NA	NA	TRBV2	TRBJ2-7	15	TGTGCCAGCATGGAGAGGGGGACGTGGGATGTCGAGCAGTACTTC	CASMERGTWDVEQYF
NA	NA	TRBV2	TRBJ2-5	12	TGTGCCAGCAGACTGTACCAAGAGACCCAGTACTTC	CASRLYQETQYF
NA	TRBD1	TRBV4-2	TRBJ2-7	19	TGTGCCAGCAGCCAGCCCTCGGGGACAGGGGGCGTGAACTCCTACGAGCAGTACTTC	CASSQPSGTGGVNSYEQYF
NA	TRBD1	TRBV5-1	TRBJ1-2	16	TGCGCCAGCAGCATGGGGAGGGGGCAGGGCAACTATGGCTACACCTTC	CASSMGRGQGNYGYTF
NA	TRBD1	TRBV19	TRBJ2-6	15	TGTGCCTGCGGGGACAGGGGCTCTGGGGCCAACGTCCTGACTTTC	CACGDRGSGANVLTF
NA	TRBD2	TRBV10-3	TRBJ2-3	15	TGTGCCATCAGTGTTCTAGCGGATAGCACAGATACGCAGTATTTT	CAISVLADSTDTQYF
once	NA	TRBV5-6	TRBJ1-2	15	TGTGCCAGCAGCGGCAGGAGGGGCATGGACTATGGCTACACCTTC	CASSGRRGMDYGYTF
NA	NA	TRBV5-1	TRBJ2-3	12	TGCGCCAGCAGCTTGGCGGCAGATACGCAGTATTTT	CASSLAADTQYF
NA	TRBD1	TRBV27	TRBJ2-5	17	TGTGCCAGCAGTATCGAGGGACAGCTCTCTTCCGTAGAGACCCAGTACTTC	CASSIEGQLSSVETQYF
NA	NA	TRBV7-7	TRBJ2-7	13	TGTGCCAGCAGCTTGGTGTTTTTGGCCGAGCAGTACTTC	CASSLVFLAEQYF
NA	TRBD2	TRBV5-1	TRBJ2-3	15	TGCGCCAGCAGCTTCGGCGGGAGGCTCACAGATACGCAGTATTTT	CASSFGGRLTDTQYF
NA	TRBD1	TRBV5-1	TRBJ2-7	15	TGCGCCAGCAGCAACCGGGACAGGGGGCGGAACGAGCAGTACTTC	CASSNRDRGRNEQYF
NA	NA	TRBV28	TRBJ1-5	15	TGTGCCAGCAGTGTTACAGCTTATAGCAATCAGCCCCAGCATTTT	CASSVTAYSNQPQHF
NA	TRBD2	TRBV27	TRBJ2-1	17	TGTGCCAGCAGGTTGAAGGGACTAGCGGGGGGACACAATGAGCAGTTCTTC	CASRLKGLAGGHNEQFF
NA	TRBD1	TRBV5-1	TRBJ2-7	14	TGCGCCAGCGGACAGGACCCAAGCTCCTACGAGCAGTACTTC	CASGQDPSSYEQYF
NA	TRBD1	TRBV19	TRBJ1-1	16	TGTGCCAGTACCGAGTGGACAGGGGGCGCCAGGACTGAAGCTTTCTTT	CASTEWTGGARTEAFF
NA	NA	TRBV4-1	TRBJ2-1	13	TGCGCCAGCAGCCAAGAGGCAGGGATTGGTCAGTTCTTC	CASSQEAGIGQFF
NA	NA	TRBV12-5	TRBJ2-7	15	TGTGCTAGTGGTTCCTTTCAGGGGGGCTCCTACGAGCAGTACTTC	CASGSFQGGSYEQYF
NA	NA	TRBV15	TRBJ2-1	19	TGTGCCACCAGCAGAGACCCCCCGGGGGTGGAGAGCTCCTACAATGAGCAGTTCTTC	CATSRDPPGVESSYNEQFF
NA	TRBD2	TRBV5-1	TRBJ2-5	15	TGCGCCAGCAGCTTGAGCACGGGAGGACAAGAGACCCAGTACTTC	CASSLSTGGQETQYF
NA	TRBD2	TRBV7-9	TRBJ2-3	18	TGTGCCAGCAGCCTTCCGGGACTAGCGGGAGTTAACTCAGATACGCAGTATTTT	CASSLPGLAGVNSDTQYF
once	TRBD1	TRBV27	TRBJ2-7	17	TGTGCCAGCAGCCTCGGGACAGGGGTTTTTCTTGGGGGCGAGCAGTACTTC	CASSLGTGVFLGGEQYF
NA	TRBD2	TRBV29-1	TRBJ2-5	17	TGCAGCGTTGAAGATCCCGGGACTAGCGGGGCTCGGGAGACCCAGTACTTC	CSVEDPGTSGARETQYF
NA	TRBD2	TRBV11-3	TRBJ2-3	16	TGTGCCAGCAGCTTAGGTAGCGGGATGGGTCGAGATACGCAGTATTTT	CASSLGSGMGRDTQYF
NA	NA	TRBV5-1	TRBJ2-1	13	TGCGCCAGCAGCTTTGGGGCCCACAATGAGCAGTTCTTC	CASSFGAHNEQFF
NA	TRBD1	TRBV27	TRBJ1-2	14	TGTGCCAGCAGAGGACAGGGATTTCTCTATGGCTACACCTTC	CASRGQGFLYGYTF
NA	NA	TRBV28	TRBJ2-1	15	TGTGCCAGCAGTTTTGCTGGGACTGCCTACAATGAGCAGTTCTTC	CASSFAGTAYNEQFF
NA	TRBD1	TRBV19	TRBJ1-3	16	TGTGCCAGTAGTATTCCCGGGACAGGCTCTGGAAACACCATATATTTT	CASSIPGTGSGNTIYF
NA	NA	TRBV4-2	TRBJ2-7	17	TGTGCCAGCAGCCGCACCTGGGGCGGAGGGAGCTCCTACGAGCAGTACTTC	CASSRTWGGGSSYEQYF
few	NA	TRBV18	TRBJ1-1	13	TGTGCCAGCTCGGGGCAGGCGAACACTGAAGCTTTCTTT	CASSGQANTEAFF
NA	TRBD1	TRBV19	TRBJ1-2	21	TGTGCCAGTAGAAAAACCGGGACAGGGAGTCAGAGTGTCACCCAGAACTATGGCTACACCTTC	CASRKTGTGSQSVTQNYGYTF